This T cell receptor beta chain was sequenced in a study of T cell responses to AZD1222 COVID-19 vaccine. Study summary: Some second doses came at about 4 weeks and others at about 12 weeks; these were pooled.

Clones were read by immunoSEQ multiplex PCR, and TCRdb kept only the in-frame ones, dropping some. The sample comprises some 130,000 clones, about 90% of which are singletons, and 8% to 9.5% rests with the top ten. A single count supports this clone. Its specificity is not known. Overall study results and limits: No repertoire was sampled before or during the peak T cell response, only after it. Close to half of all spike-specific TCRs reportedly target regions of the variants that are unmutated.

Deletions cut 1 base from V and 5 bases from J, with 20 bases between. Germline loops: CDR1 LGHDT, CDR2 YNNKEL (reference sequence). The CDR3 consists of 18 residues. The J gene is TRBJ2-2, the V gene TRBV3-1 (or the pseudogene TRBV3-2), with D unresolved. The material was peripheral blood, obtained on day 0 of AZD1222 vaccination. The receptor's source is an adult in good health. The DNA for the CDR3 is TGTGCCAGCAGCCAAGTCCTCGGCAGTTGGCCTCCGACCGGGGAGCTGTTTTTT. Its protein product is CASSQVLGSWPPTGELFF.